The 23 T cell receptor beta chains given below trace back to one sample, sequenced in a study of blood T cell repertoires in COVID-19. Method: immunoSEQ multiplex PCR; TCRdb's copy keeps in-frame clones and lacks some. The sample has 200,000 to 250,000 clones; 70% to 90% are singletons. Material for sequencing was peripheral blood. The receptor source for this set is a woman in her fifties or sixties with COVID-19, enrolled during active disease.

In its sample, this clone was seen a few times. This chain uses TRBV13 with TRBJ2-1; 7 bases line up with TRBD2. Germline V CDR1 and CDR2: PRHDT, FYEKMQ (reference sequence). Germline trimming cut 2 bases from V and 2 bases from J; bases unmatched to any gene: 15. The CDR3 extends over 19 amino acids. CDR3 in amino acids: CASSLSMDIGGGPYNEQFF. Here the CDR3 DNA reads TGTGCCAGCAGCTTATCAATGGATATTGGCGGGGGACCCTACAATGAGCAGTTCTTC.

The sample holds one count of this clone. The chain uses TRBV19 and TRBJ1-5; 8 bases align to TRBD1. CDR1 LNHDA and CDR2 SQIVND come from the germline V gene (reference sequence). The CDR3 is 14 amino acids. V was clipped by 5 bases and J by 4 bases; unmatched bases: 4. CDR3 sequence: CASSPDRVNQPQHF. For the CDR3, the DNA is TGTGCCAGTAGTCCGGACAGGGTGAATCAGCCCCAGCATTTT.

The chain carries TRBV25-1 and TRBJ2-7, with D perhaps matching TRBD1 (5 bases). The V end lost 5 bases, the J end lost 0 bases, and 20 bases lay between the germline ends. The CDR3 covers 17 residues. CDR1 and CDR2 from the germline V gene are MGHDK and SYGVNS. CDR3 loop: CASSRPRGGPSSYEQYV. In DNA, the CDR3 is TGTGCCAGCAGTCGCCCAAGGGGCGGTCCGAGCTCCTACGAGCAGTACGTC.

CDR3 bases: TGTGCCAGCAGCTTGGCTATGGGGGGGGAAGCTTTCTTT. It codes for CASSLAMGGEAFF. This sequence joins TRBV5-4 and TRBJ1-1; tentative D call: TRBD1 (5 bases). This CDR3 comprises 13 residues. Trimming cost V 0 bases and J 8 bases, with 11 bases left between them. Germline V gene data show CDR1 as SGHNT and CDR2 as YYREEE (reference sequence). Complete variable domain (other parts from reference TRBV5-4 and TRBJ1-1): ETGVTQSPTHLIKTRGQQVTLRCSSQSGHNTVSWYQQALGQGPQFIFQYYREEENGRGNFPPRFSGLQFPNYSSELNVNALELDDSALYLCASSLAMGGEAFFGQGTRLTVV.

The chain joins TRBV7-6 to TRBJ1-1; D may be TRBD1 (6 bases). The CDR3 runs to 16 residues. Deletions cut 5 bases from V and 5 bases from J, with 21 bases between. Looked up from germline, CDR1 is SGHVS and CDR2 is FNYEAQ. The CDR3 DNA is TGTGCCAGCAGCCCTCGGACCGGGGGGGCGCTGACTGAAGCTTTCTTT. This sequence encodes CASSPRTGGALTEAFF.

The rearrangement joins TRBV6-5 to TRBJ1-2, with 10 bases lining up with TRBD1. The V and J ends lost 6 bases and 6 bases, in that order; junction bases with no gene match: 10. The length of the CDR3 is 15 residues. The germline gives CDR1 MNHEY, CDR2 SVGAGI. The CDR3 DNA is TGTGCCAGCAGGGGCTTGGGACAGGGGAAGGATGGCTACACCTTC. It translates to CASRGLGQGKDGYTF.

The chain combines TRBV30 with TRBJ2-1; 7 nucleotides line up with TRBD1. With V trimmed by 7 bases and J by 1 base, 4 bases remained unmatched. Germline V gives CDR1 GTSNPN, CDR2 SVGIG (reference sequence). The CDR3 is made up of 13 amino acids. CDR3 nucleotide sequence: TGTGCCTTGAGGGGGCCATCCTACAATGAGCAGTTCTTC. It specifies CALRGPSYNEQFF.

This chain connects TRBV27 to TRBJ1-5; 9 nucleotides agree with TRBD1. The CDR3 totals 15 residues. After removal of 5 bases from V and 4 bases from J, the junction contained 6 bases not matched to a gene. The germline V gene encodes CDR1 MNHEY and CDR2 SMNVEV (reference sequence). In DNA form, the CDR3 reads TGTGCCAGCAGTGGGGGACAGGGTCGGAATCAGCCCCAGCATTTT. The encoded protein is CASSGGQGRNQPQHF.

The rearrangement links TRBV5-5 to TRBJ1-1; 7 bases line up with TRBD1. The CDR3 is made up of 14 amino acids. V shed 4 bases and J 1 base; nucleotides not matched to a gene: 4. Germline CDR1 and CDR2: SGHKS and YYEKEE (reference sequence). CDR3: CASSPTGWNTEAFF. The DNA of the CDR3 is TGTGCCAGCAGCCCGACAGGGTGGAACACTGAAGCTTTCTTT.

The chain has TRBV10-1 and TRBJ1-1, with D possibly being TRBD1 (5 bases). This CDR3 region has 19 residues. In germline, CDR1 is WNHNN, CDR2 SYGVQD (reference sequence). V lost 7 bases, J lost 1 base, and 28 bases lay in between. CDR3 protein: CASIRVLNNRTQRNTEAFF. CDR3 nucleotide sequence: TGCGCCAGCATTCGGGTTCTTAACAATAGGACACAGAGGAACACTGAAGCTTTCTTT.

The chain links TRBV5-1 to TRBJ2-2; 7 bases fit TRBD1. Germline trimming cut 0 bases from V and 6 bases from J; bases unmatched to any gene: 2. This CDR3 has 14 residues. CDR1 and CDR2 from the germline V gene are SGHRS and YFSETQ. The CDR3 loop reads CASSLDRGAGELFF. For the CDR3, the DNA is TGCGCCAGCAGCTTGGACAGGGGAGCCGGGGAGCTGTTTTTT. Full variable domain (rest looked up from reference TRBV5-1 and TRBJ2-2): KAGVTQTPRYLIKTRGQQVTLSCSPISGHRSVSWYQQTPGQGLQFLFEYFSETQRNKGNFPGRFSGRQFSNSRSEMNVSTLELGDSALYLCASSLDRGAGELFFGEGSRLTVL.

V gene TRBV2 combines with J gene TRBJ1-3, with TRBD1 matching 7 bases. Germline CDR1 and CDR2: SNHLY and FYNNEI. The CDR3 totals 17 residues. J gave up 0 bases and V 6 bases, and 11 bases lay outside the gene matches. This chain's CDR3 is CASRASLRGHSGNTIYF. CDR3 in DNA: TGTGCCAGCAGGGCTTCCCTAAGGGGGCACTCTGGAAACACCATATATTTT. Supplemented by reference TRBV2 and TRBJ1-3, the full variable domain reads EPEVTQTPSHQVTQMGQEVILRCVPISNHLYFYWYRQILGQKVEFLVSFYNNEISEKSEIFDDQFSVERPDGSNFTLKIRSTKLEDSAMYFCASRASLRGHSGNTIYFGEGSWLTVV.

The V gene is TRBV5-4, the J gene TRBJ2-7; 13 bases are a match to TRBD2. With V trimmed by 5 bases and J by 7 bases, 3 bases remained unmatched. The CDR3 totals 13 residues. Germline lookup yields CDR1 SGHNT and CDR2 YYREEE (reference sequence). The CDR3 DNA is TGTGCCAGCAGACGGACTAGCGGGGGTGAGCAGTACGTC. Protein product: CASRRTSGGEQYV.

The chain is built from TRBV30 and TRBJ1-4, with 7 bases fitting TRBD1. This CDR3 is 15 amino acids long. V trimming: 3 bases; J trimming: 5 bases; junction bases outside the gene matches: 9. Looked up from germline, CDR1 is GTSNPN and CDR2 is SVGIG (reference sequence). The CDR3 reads CAWSPRTGPNEKLFF. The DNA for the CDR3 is TGTGCCTGGAGCCCTAGGACAGGTCCCAATGAAAAACTGTTTTTT.

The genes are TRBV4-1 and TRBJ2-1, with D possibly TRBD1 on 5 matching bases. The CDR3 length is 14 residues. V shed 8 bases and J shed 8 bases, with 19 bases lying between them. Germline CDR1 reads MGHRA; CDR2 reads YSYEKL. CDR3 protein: CASAKAQGLDEQFF. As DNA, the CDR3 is TGCGCCAGCGCCAAAGCTCAGGGTCTCGATGAGCAGTTCTTC.

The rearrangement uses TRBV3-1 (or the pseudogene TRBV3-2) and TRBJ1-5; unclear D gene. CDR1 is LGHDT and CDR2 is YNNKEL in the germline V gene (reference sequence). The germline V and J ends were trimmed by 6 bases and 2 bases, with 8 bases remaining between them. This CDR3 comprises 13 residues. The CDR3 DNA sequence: TGTGCCAGCAGACAGAGTGGCAATCAGCCCCAGCATTTT. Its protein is CASRQSGNQPQHF.

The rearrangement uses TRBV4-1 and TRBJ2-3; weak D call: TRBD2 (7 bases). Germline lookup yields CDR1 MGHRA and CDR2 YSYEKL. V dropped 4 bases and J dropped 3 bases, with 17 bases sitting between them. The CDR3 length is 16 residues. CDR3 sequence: CASSLRPAGATDTQYF. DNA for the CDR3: TGCGCCAGCAGCCTTCGGCCGGCGGGGGCGACAGATACGCAGTATTTT.

The CDR3 protein is CASSHRVWEQYV. The CDR3 DNA is TGTGCCAGCAGCCACAGGGTCTGGGAGCAGTACGTC. The chain has TRBV28 and TRBJ2-7; D possibly corresponds to TRBD1 (6 bases). The CDR3 totals 12 residues. Trimming stripped 6 bases from V and 7 bases from J, with 13 bases between. Germline V gives CDR1 MDHEN, CDR2 SYDVKM.

The CDR3 here is CASSRDGYGYTF. The DNA of the CDR3 is TGTGCCAGCAGCCGTGACGGGTATGGCTACACCTTC. V is TRBV2 and J is TRBJ1-2; D unresolved. There are 12 residues in the CDR3. CDR1 and CDR2 from the germline V gene are SNHLY and FYNNEI. V lost 6 bases and J lost 5, with 10 bases in between.

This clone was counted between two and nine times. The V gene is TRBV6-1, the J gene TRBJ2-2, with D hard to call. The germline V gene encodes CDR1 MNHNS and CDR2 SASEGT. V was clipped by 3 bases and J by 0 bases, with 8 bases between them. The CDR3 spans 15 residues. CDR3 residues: CASSEETSNTGELFF. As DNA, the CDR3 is TGTGCCAGCAGTGAGGAGACTTCGAACACCGGGGAGCTGTTTTTT.

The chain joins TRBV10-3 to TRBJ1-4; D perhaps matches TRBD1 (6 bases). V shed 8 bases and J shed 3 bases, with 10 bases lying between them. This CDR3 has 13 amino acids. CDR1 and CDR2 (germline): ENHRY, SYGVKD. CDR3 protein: CAIGAGANEKLFF. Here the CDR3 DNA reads TGTGCCATCGGGGCAGGGGCTAATGAAAAACTGTTTTTT.

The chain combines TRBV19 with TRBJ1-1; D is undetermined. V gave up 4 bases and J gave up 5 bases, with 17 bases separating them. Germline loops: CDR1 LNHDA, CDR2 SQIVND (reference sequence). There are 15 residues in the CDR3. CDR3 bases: TGTGCCAGTAGTACCGACGTTTTCAGAGGGACTGAAGCTTTCTTT. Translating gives CASSTDVFRGTEAFF.

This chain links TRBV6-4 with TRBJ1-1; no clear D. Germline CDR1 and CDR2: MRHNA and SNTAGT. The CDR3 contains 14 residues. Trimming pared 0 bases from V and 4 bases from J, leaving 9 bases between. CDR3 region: CASSDSSRGTEAFF. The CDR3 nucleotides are TGTGCCAGCAGTGACTCAAGCAGAGGCACTGAAGCTTTCTTT.